Listed below are T cell receptor beta chains from one sample, sequenced in a study of cytomegalovirus exposure and HLA in healthy donors. Assay: immunoSEQ multiplex PCR; the TCRdb copy retains only in-frame clones and omits some. The sample shows just over 80,000 clones, 60% to 85% of them seen only once. The source material was PBMCs. All receptors come from a young man in good health and CMV-seropositive. Both conserved end residues are part of each CDR3. The order of the fields is J gene, V gene, D gene, clone size, CDR3 DNA, CDR3 protein. D genes are given only for firm matches. The size entry is marked missing in some rows and otherwise reads once, few, many or a size class.

j_gene: TRBJ2-7
v_gene: TRBV4-1
d_gene: TRBD1
abundance: NA
CDR3nt: TGCGCCAGCAGCCAAGAGTACAGGGGTAGTGCCGAGCAGTACTTC
CDR3aa: CASSQEYRGSAEQYF

j_gene: TRBJ2-2
v_gene: TRBV18
d_gene: NA
abundance: NA
CDR3nt: TGTGCCAGCTCACCATACGTGGCGGAGACCTCCGGGGAGCTGTTTTTT
CDR3aa: CASSPYVAETSGELFF

j_gene: TRBJ2-7
v_gene: TRBV2
d_gene: TRBD1
abundance: NA
CDR3nt: TGTGCCAGCAGTCGTGCTGGACAGGGGGCTTACGAGCAGTACTTC
CDR3aa: CASSRAGQGAYEQYF

j_gene: TRBJ2-2
v_gene: TRBV5-1
d_gene: TRBD2
abundance: NA
CDR3nt: TGCGCCAGCAGCTTCCGCTTGCGGACTAGTAACACCGGGGAGCTGTTTTTT
CDR3aa: CASSFRLRTSNTGELFF

j_gene: TRBJ2-3
v_gene: TRBV14
d_gene: TRBD2
abundance: NA
CDR3nt: TGTGCCAGCAGTCAGCTAGCGGGAGACGATACGCAGTATTTT
CDR3aa: CASSQLAGDDTQYF

j_gene: TRBJ2-7
v_gene: TRBV29-1
d_gene: TRBD1
abundance: once
CDR3nt: TGCAGCGTTCCTGGGACAGCCGAGCAGTACTTC
CDR3aa: CSVPGTAEQYF

j_gene: TRBJ1-2
v_gene: TRBV6-5
d_gene: TRBD1
abundance: NA
CDR3nt: TGTGCCAGCAGTCGAGCCAACAGGGGTGGCTACACCTTC
CDR3aa: CASSRANRGGYTF

j_gene: TRBJ2-3
v_gene: TRBV9
d_gene: NA
abundance: few
CDR3nt: TGTGCCAGCAGCGTAGCCATTGGGTCGCAGGCCGCAACGGATACGCAGTATTTT
CDR3aa: CASSVAIGSQAATDTQYF

j_gene: TRBJ2-7
v_gene: TRBV6-5
d_gene: NA
abundance: NA
CDR3nt: TGTGCCAGCAGTTGGACGGGAACCTACGAGCAGTACTTC
CDR3aa: CASSWTGTYEQYF

j_gene: TRBJ2-7
v_gene: TRBV14
d_gene: TRBD2
abundance: NA
CDR3nt: TGTGCCAGCTCCTCCGGGACTAGCGGGGCGTACGAGCAGTACTTC
CDR3aa: CASSSGTSGAYEQYF

j_gene: TRBJ2-1
v_gene: TRBV10-1
d_gene: NA
abundance: NA
CDR3nt: TGCGCCAGCAGTGAGTCGGGGCGCGGAGAGCAGTTCTTC
CDR3aa: CASSESGRGEQFF

j_gene: TRBJ2-7
v_gene: TRBV18
d_gene: TRBD1
abundance: NA
CDR3nt: TGTGCCAGCTCCCCTTCCCGGCAGGGGGCTTACGAGCAGTACTTC
CDR3aa: CASSPSRQGAYEQYF

j_gene: TRBJ1-2
v_gene: TRBV29-1
d_gene: TRBD1
abundance: NA
CDR3nt: TGCAGCGTACTACCAGCCCCGGACAGGGGGCGGAAAAACACTTATGGCTACACCTTC
CDR3aa: CSVLPAPDRGRKNTYGYTF

j_gene: TRBJ1-2
v_gene: TRBV6-5
d_gene: NA
abundance: NA
CDR3nt: TGTGCCAGCAGTTACGAATGGTCCAGAGGTGGCTACACCTTC
CDR3aa: CASSYEWSRGGYTF

j_gene: TRBJ2-5
v_gene: TRBV29-1
d_gene: NA
abundance: NA
CDR3nt: TGCAGCGTCTCGGGAGAGACCCAGTACTTC
CDR3aa: CSVSGETQYF

j_gene: TRBJ2-7
v_gene: TRBV29-1
d_gene: NA
abundance: NA
CDR3nt: TGCAGCGTTGTCCGCGGGATACGCTACGAGCAGTACTTC
CDR3aa: CSVVRGIRYEQYF

j_gene: TRBJ2-3
v_gene: TRBV5-5
d_gene: NA
abundance: NA
CDR3nt: TGTGCCAGCAGCTCCGGTTTAAATACGCAGTATTTT
CDR3aa: CASSSGLNTQYF

j_gene: TRBJ2-7
v_gene: TRBV9
d_gene: NA
abundance: NA
CDR3nt: TGTGCCAGCAGCGTAGGTCTCCAGGGGCCCTACGAGCAGTACTTC
CDR3aa: CASSVGLQGPYEQYF

j_gene: TRBJ1-4
v_gene: TRBV7-8
d_gene: NA
abundance: NA
CDR3nt: TGTGCCAGCAGCCAGAGTACAGGGATTGGGACTAATGAAAAACTGTTTTTT
CDR3aa: CASSQSTGIGTNEKLFF

j_gene: TRBJ2-1
v_gene: TRBV15
d_gene: TRBD2
abundance: NA
CDR3nt: TGTGCCACCAGCAGACCCTCTAGCGGGAAGCAGTTCTTC
CDR3aa: CATSRPSSGKQFF

j_gene: TRBJ2-5
v_gene: TRBV6-1
d_gene: NA
abundance: NA
CDR3nt: TGTGCCAGCAGTGAGGGGCTAGCGATCCAAGAGACCCAGTACTTC
CDR3aa: CASSEGLAIQETQYF

j_gene: TRBJ2-3
v_gene: TRBV4-1
d_gene: NA
abundance: NA
CDR3nt: TGCGCCAGCAGACAGGGATACTTCACAGATACGCAGTATTTT
CDR3aa: CASRQGYFTDTQYF

j_gene: TRBJ2-7
v_gene: TRBV28
d_gene: TRBD2
abundance: few
CDR3nt: TGTGCCAGCAGTGCTAGCGGGAGCTCCCACGAGCAGTACTTC
CDR3aa: CASSASGSSHEQYF

j_gene: TRBJ1-1
v_gene: TRBV10-1
d_gene: NA
abundance: NA
CDR3nt: TGCGCCAGCAGTGCTTACCGGGGGATAAAGGATGAAGCTTTCTTT
CDR3aa: CASSAYRGIKDEAFF

j_gene: TRBJ2-7
v_gene: TRBV25-1
d_gene: NA
abundance: NA
CDR3nt: TGTGCCAGCAGACCTCCGGGGAACTCCTACGAGCAGTACTTC
CDR3aa: CASRPPGNSYEQYF

j_gene: TRBJ1-1
v_gene: TRBV4-1
d_gene: NA
abundance: once
CDR3nt: TGCGCCAGCAGCCAAGAGGGGGGGGCGGGGTTCAACACTGAAGCTTTCTTT
CDR3aa: CASSQEGGAGFNTEAFF

j_gene: TRBJ2-5
v_gene: TRBV7-9
d_gene: TRBD1
abundance: once
CDR3nt: TGTGCCAGCAGCACTAGAGAGGGGGCAGGGGAACCAGGGGAGACCCAGTACTTC
CDR3aa: CASSTREGAGEPGETQYF

j_gene: TRBJ2-5
v_gene: TRBV28
d_gene: TRBD2
abundance: NA
CDR3nt: TGTGCCAGCAGTTCCCCGCCAGGGGCGTCGAGCGGGAGACAAGAGACCCAGTACTTC
CDR3aa: CASSSPPGASSGRQETQYF

j_gene: TRBJ2-7
v_gene: TRBV6-1
d_gene: NA
abundance: NA
CDR3nt: TGTGCCAGCAGTGTAAAGGGGGTGGAAGAGCAGTACTTC
CDR3aa: CASSVKGVEEQYF

j_gene: TRBJ2-4
v_gene: TRBV19
d_gene: NA
abundance: NA
CDR3nt: TGTGCCAGTAGTAGTTTAGCTCGGAACATTCAGTACTTC
CDR3aa: CASSSLARNIQYF

j_gene: TRBJ2-3
v_gene: TRBV6-1
d_gene: TRBD2
abundance: NA
CDR3nt: TGTGCCGGGGGTTACTTAGCGGGAAGCACAGATACGCAGTATTTT
CDR3aa: CAGGYLAGSTDTQYF

j_gene: TRBJ2-3
v_gene: TRBV14
d_gene: TRBD1
abundance: NA
CDR3nt: TGTGCCAGCAGATCGACCGGGACAGGGGCGGGTGGTACGCAGTATTTT
CDR3aa: CASRSTGTGAGGTQYF

j_gene: TRBJ2-7
v_gene: TRBV6-5
d_gene: TRBD2
abundance: NA
CDR3nt: TGTGCCAGCAGTCAGCGGGCGGGGGACCTGTACGAGCAGTACTTC
CDR3aa: CASSQRAGDLYEQYF

j_gene: TRBJ2-2
v_gene: TRBV6-5
d_gene: TRBD2
abundance: NA
CDR3nt: TGTGCCAGCACCCGACGGGAGGGCCGCGGGGAGCTGTTTTTT
CDR3aa: CASTRREGRGELFF

j_gene: TRBJ2-3
v_gene: TRBV7-9
d_gene: NA
abundance: NA
CDR3nt: TGTGCCAGCAGCCCAAGGGCGGGTATGCCCCCGCAGTATTTT
CDR3aa: CASSPRAGMPPQYF

j_gene: TRBJ1-2
v_gene: TRBV4-1
d_gene: TRBD1
abundance: NA
CDR3nt: TGCGCCAGCAGCCTAGCAGGACAGGGGGCGATTGGCTACACCTTC
CDR3aa: CASSLAGQGAIGYTF